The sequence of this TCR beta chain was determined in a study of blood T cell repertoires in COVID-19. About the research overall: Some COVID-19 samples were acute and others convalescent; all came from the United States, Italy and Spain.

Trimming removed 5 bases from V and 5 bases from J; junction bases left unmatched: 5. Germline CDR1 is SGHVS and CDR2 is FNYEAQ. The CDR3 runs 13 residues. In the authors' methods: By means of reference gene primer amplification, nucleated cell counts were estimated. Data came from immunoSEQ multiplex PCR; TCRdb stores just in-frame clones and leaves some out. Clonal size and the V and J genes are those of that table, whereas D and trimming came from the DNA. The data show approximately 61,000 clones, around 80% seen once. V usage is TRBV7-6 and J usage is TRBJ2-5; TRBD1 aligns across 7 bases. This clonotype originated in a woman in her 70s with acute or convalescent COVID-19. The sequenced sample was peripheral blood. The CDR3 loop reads CASSDRDLETQYF. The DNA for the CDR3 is TGTGCCAGCAGCGACAGGGATTTGGAGACCCAGTACTTC.